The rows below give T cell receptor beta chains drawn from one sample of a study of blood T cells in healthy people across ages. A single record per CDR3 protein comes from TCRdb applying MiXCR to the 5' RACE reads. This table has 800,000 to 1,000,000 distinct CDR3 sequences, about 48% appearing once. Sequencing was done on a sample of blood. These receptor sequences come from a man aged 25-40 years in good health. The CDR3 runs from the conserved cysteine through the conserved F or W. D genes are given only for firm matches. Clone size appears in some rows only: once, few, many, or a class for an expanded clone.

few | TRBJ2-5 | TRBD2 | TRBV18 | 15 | CASSPGLAGVETQYF | TGTGCCAGCTCACCAGGTCTAGCGGGAGTGGAGACCCAGTACTTC
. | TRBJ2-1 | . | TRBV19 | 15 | CASTSYSGADNEQFF | TGTGCCAGTACCTCTTATAGCGGAGCTGACAATGAGCAGTTCTTC
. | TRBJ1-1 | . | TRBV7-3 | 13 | CASSPYVLTEAFF | TGTGCCAGCAGCCCTTACGTACTAACTGAAGCTTTCTTT
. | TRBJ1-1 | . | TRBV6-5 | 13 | CASSYRANTEAFF | TGTGCCAGCAGTTACAGAGCGAACACTGAAGCTTTCTTT
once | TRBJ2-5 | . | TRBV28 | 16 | CASSPQGGQTQETQYF | TGTGCCAGCAGTCCGCAGGGGGGGCAAACCCAAGAGACCCAGTACTTC
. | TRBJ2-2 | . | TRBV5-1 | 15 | CASRAGTGNTGELFF | TGCGCCAGCAGGGCCGGGACTGGGAACACCGGGGAGCTGTTTTTT
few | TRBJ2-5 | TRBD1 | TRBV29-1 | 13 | CSVVGTGQETQYF | TGCAGCGTTGTCGGGACAGGGCAAGAGACCCAGTACTTC
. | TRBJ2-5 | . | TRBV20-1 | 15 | CSAQEREPYQETQYF | TGCAGTGCCCAGGAAAGAGAACCCTACCAAGAGACCCAGTACTTC
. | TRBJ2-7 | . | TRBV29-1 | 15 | CSVEDQRGAVYEQYF | TGCAGCGTTGAAGATCAGCGAGGGGCCGTCTACGAGCAGTACTTC
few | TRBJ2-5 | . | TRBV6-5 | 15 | CASSKATGYQETQYF | TGTGCCAGCAGTAAAGCGACTGGCTACCAAGAGACCCAGTACTTC
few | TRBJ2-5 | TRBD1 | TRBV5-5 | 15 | CASSLVGQSQETQYF | TGTGCCAGCAGCTTGGTGGGACAGTCACAAGAGACCCAGTACTTC
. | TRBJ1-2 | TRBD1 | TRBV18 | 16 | CASSLDPGGPKGGYTF | TGTGCCAGCTCACTCGACCCAGGGGGCCCAAAGGGGGGCTACACCTTC
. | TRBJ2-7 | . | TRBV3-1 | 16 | CASSQDGTTLHGEQYF | TGTGCCAGCAGCCAAGATGGGACAACCTTGCATGGCGAGCAGTACTTC
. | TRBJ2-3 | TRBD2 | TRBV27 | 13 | CACRGGEANTQYF | TGTGCCTGCCGGGGGGGTGAGGCTAATACGCAGTATTTT
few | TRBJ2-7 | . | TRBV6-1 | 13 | CASRPSSSYEQYF | TGTGCCAGCAGACCTTCCAGCTCCTACGAGCAGTACTTC
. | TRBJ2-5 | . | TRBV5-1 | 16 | CASSLMVGTDLREQYF | TGCGCCAGCAGCTTAATGGTTGGGACGGACCTACGGGAGCAGTACTTC